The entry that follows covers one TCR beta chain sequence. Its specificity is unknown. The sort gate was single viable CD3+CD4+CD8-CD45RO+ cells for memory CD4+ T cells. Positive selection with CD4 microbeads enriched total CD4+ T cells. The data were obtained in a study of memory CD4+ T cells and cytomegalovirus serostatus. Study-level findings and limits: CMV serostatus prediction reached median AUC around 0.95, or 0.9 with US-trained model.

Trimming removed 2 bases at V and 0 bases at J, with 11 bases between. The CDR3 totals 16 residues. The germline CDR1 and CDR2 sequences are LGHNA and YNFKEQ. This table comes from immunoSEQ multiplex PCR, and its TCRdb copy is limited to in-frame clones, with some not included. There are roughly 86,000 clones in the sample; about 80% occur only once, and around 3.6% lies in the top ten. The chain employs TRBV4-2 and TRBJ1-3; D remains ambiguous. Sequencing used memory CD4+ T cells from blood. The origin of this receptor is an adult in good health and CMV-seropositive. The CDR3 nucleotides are TGTGCCAGCAGCCAACCGACGGTTACCTCTGGAAACACCATATATTTT. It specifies CASSQPTVTSGNTIYF.